One and the same sample provided the 21 T cell receptor beta chains below, sequenced in a study of blood T cell repertoires in COVID-19. Only in-frame clones appear in the TCRdb table, and some are missing; sequencing was by immunoSEQ multiplex PCR. Altogether 85,000 to 120,000 clones are present, about 90% being singletons, with the ten largest covering approximately 5.4%. The sample taken for sequencing was peripheral blood. These receptors all come from a woman aged 50 to 60 with COVID-19, enrolled during active disease.

The CDR3 DNA reads TGTGCCTGGAGTGTACAGGGCGGGGGGCGCGGCTACACCTTC. It is translated as CAWSVQGGGRGYTF. The V call is TRBV30, the J call TRBJ1-2, with TRBD1 as a possible D gene (6 bases). The CDR3 extends over 14 amino acids. Germline CDR1 and CDR2: GTSNPN and SVGIG (reference sequence). V was clipped by 0 bases and J by 8 bases, with 16 bases between them.

This rearrangement joins TRBV19 to TRBJ1-3; 7 bases agree with TRBD1. J lost 0 bases, V lost 7 bases, and 12 bases had no gene match. The germline V gene has CDR1 LNHDA and CDR2 SQIVND (reference sequence). This CDR3 region has 17 residues. The CDR3 here is CASTSIWTGVSGNTIYF. The CDR3 coding sequence is TGTGCCAGTACGTCAATTTGGACAGGTGTCTCTGGAAACACCATATATTTT. Full variable domain (rest looked up from reference TRBV19 and TRBJ1-3): DGGITQSPKYLFRKEGQNVTLSCEQNLNHDAMYWYRQDPGQGLRLIYYSQIVNDFQKGDIAEGYSVSREKKESFPLTVTSAQKNPTAFYLCASTSIWTGVSGNTIYFGEGSWLTVV.

Worth noting for this clone: A much bigger clone sits one base away, suggesting this may be a read error. V is TRBV4-2 and J is TRBJ2-7; 11 positions agree with TRBD1. The CDR3 loop spans 13 amino acids. Losses at the gene ends were 4 bases for V and 7 bases for J; bases not matched to a gene: 3. The germline V gene has CDR1 LGHNA and CDR2 YNFKEQ. The CDR3 spells CASSPGQGEEQYF. The CDR3 DNA reads as TGTGCCAGCAGCCCGGGACAGGGGGAGGAGCAGTACTTC.

The rearrangement uses TRBV28 and TRBJ2-1; no firm D call. The germline V and J ends were trimmed by 6 bases and 6 bases, with 12 bases remaining between them. CDR1 MDHEN and CDR2 SYDVKM come from the germline V gene. This CDR3 is built from 13 residues. The CDR3 bases are TGTGCCAGCAGCTCCCCCCCTCTCAATGAGCAGTTCTTC. Protein sequence: CASSSPPLNEQFF.

The chain carries TRBV2 and TRBJ2-5, with 9 bases fitting TRBD2. The germline V gene encodes CDR1 SNHLY and CDR2 FYNNEI. V trimming: 4 bases; J trimming: 0 bases; junction bases outside the gene matches: 6. The CDR3 consists of 16 residues. The CDR3 region is CASSGRIAGDQETQYF. Written as DNA, the CDR3 is TGTGCCAGCAGTGGAAGGATAGCGGGGGACCAAGAGACCCAGTACTTC. The full variable domain, its missing parts supplied by reference TRBV2 and TRBJ2-5, is EPEVTQTPSHQVTQMGQEVILRCVPISNHLYFYWYRQILGQKVEFLVSFYNNEISEKSEIFDDQFSVERPDGSNFTLKIRSTKLEDSAMYFCASSGRIAGDQETQYFGPGTRLLVL.

The CDR3 is CASSLNSGTGELFF. CDR3 nucleotides: TGTGCCAGCAGCTTGAACAGCGGCACCGGGGAGCTGTTTTTT. V gene TRBV7-2 combines with J gene TRBJ2-2, with D possibly matching TRBD2 (5 bases). CDR3 length equals 14 residues. Germline V lookup: CDR1 SGHTA, CDR2 FQGNSA. Between the trimmed V and J ends, which lost 3 bases and 4 bases, there was a span of 9 bases.

V is TRBV6-5 and J is TRBJ1-2; the match to TRBD1 covers 7 bases. Germline-derived CDR1 and CDR2 are MNHEY and SVGAGI. CDR3 size: 13 residues. With 6 bases clipped from V and 3 bases from J, the junction kept 4 bases outside the gene matches. CDR3 amino acids: CASSKGGDYGYTF. CDR3 in DNA: TGTGCCAGCAGCAAAGGGGGCGACTATGGCTACACCTTC.

This clone was seen only a few times. The rearrangement uses TRBV9 and TRBJ2-1, with a weak D call TRBD1 (6 bases). Between the trimmed V and J ends, which lost 0 bases and 5 bases, there was a span of 9 bases. Germline CDR1 SGDLS, CDR2 YYNGEE. This CDR3 is built from 14 residues. The CDR3 spells CASSVGTADNEQFF. CDR3 DNA: TGTGCCAGCAGCGTAGGGACAGCTGACAATGAGCAGTTCTTC.

The chain is built from TRBV5-1 and TRBJ2-1; TRBD1 agrees at 9 bases. The CDR3 consists of 16 residues. Per germline, CDR1 SGHRS and CDR2 YFSETQ. With V trimmed by 8 bases and J by 3 bases, 12 bases remained unmatched. The chain's CDR3 is CASISQPGQGYNEQFF. CDR3 nucleotides: TGCGCCAGTATCTCCCAGCCGGGACAGGGCTACAATGAGCAGTTCTTC.

The genes are TRBV2 and TRBJ1-5, with 12 bases matching TRBD1. V lost 4 bases to trimming and J lost 7 bases; unmatched junction nucleotides: 5. CDR1 SNHLY and CDR2 FYNNEI come from the germline V gene. There are 15 residues in the CDR3. The CDR3 here is CASSASGTGGQPQHF. The CDR3 region has the DNA TGTGCCAGCAGTGCCTCCGGGACAGGGGGCCAGCCCCAGCATTTT. Filled out from reference TRBV2 and TRBJ1-5, the complete variable domain reads EPEVTQTPSHQVTQMGQEVILRCVPISNHLYFYWYRQILGQKVEFLVSFYNNEISEKSEIFDDQFSVERPDGSNFTLKIRSTKLEDSAMYFCASSASGTGGQPQHFGDGTRLSIL.

The genes are TRBV5-1 and TRBJ2-5, with 8 bases that match TRBD1. Germline V lookup: CDR1 SGHRS, CDR2 YFSETQ. Trimming at V came to 0 bases and at J to 2 bases, leaving 0 bases not matched to a gene. This CDR3 has 14 amino acids. CDR3 region: CASSLDRGQETQYF. The CDR3 nucleotides read TGCGCCAGCAGCTTGGACAGGGGGCAAGAGACCCAGTACTTC.

The CDR3 loop reads CASSIIAGGTGELFF. The DNA of the CDR3 is TGTGCCAGTAGTATCATCGCAGGGGGAACCGGGGAGCTGTTTTTT. The chain couples TRBV19 to TRBJ2-2; TRBD1 aligns across 7 bases. Per germline, CDR1 LNHDA and CDR2 SQIVND (reference sequence). Trimming took 3 bases from V and 5 from J; bases not matched to a gene: 6. This CDR3 is 15 amino acids long.

This clone was recorded only once. The chain recombines TRBV18 with TRBJ2-7; 9 nucleotides align to TRBD2. Germline V gives CDR1 KGHSH, CDR2 LQKENI. The CDR3 loop spans 15 amino acids. V shed 3 bases and J 2 bases; nucleotides not matched to a gene: 5. The CDR3 DNA is TGTGCCAGCTCACCTCGACTAGCGGTTACCTACGAGCAGTACTTC. Encoded protein: CASSPRLAVTYEQYF.

The chain recombines TRBV11-3 with TRBJ2-3; no firm D call. V lost 1 base and J 5 bases, leaving 10 bases between the germline ends. CDR1 SGHNT and CDR2 YENEEA come from the germline V gene. CDR3 length equals 14 residues. CDR3 nucleotide sequence: TGTGCCAGCAGCTTAGGAGGCAGCCAAGATACGCAGTATTTT. Protein: CASSLGGSQDTQYF.

V is TRBV5-1 and J is TRBJ2-7; 9 bases map to TRBD1. Germline CDR1 and CDR2: SGHRS and YFSETQ. The J segment lost 0 bases and the V segment lost 0 bases, leaving 1 base of the junction unmatched. This CDR3 has 15 amino acids. Here the CDR3 DNA reads TGCGCCAGCAGCTTGGAGGGACAGGGCTCCTACGAGCAGTACTTC. It yields the protein CASSLEGQGSYEQYF.

The CDR3 region has the DNA TGTGCCAGCAGCGTTAGTGGCGGGGGCACAACCGGGGAGCTGTTTTTT. Protein sequence: CASSVSGGGTTGELFF. V usage is TRBV9 and J usage is TRBJ2-2; weak D call: TRBD2 (7 bases). The length of the CDR3 is 16 residues. V was trimmed by 2 bases and J by 5 bases, leaving 16 bases between them. The germline V gene has CDR1 SGDLS and CDR2 YYNGEE.

The V and J genes are TRBV30 and TRBJ1-2, with a weak D call TRBD1 (5 bases). The germline gives CDR1 GTSNPN, CDR2 SVGIG (reference sequence). The CDR3 sequence is 11 residues long. With 8 bases removed from V and 6 bases from J, the gap between germline ends came to 13 bases. The CDR3 reads CALGRGNGYTF. The CDR3 DNA reads TGTGCCCTTGGGAGGGGCAATGGCTACACCTTC.

V is TRBV9 and J is TRBJ1-3; D possibly corresponds to TRBD1 (6 bases). CDR1 is SGDLS, CDR2 YYNGEE, per germline. With 3 bases removed from V and 5 bases from J, the gap between germline ends came to 12 bases. The CDR3 loop spans 14 amino acids. In DNA, the CDR3 is TGTGCCAGCAGCGCAGGGGTTTTGAGAAACACCATATATTTT. This codes for CASSAGVLRNTIYF.

This rearrangement joins TRBV5-6 to TRBJ2-1; 8 nucleotides agree with TRBD2. The CDR3 is 13 residues long. The germline V gene has CDR1 SGHDT and CDR2 YYEEEE. Germline trimming cut 4 bases from V and 8 bases from J; bases unmatched to any gene: 5. The CDR3 DNA follows: TGTGCCAGCAGCCCGGGGGGGCCGTATGAGCAGTTCTTC. Its protein is CASSPGGPYEQFF.

V and J are TRBV28 and TRBJ2-3; a weak D match, TRBD1 (6 bases). V was trimmed by 8 bases and J by 6 bases, leaving 15 bases between them. In germline, CDR1 is MDHEN, CDR2 SYDVKM. The CDR3 is made up of 13 amino acids. The CDR3 protein is CASGDYTGDTQYF. Written as DNA, the CDR3 is TGTGCCAGCGGTGACTACACAGGGGATACGCAGTATTTT.

This clone was counted a few times. The CDR3 bases are TGTGCCAGCAGCACAACAGGGGGCGGGCAGTACTTC. This codes for CASSTTGGGQYF. The chain uses TRBV7-9 and TRBJ2-7; TRBD1 matches 9 bases. V trimming: 5 bases; J trimming: 9 bases; junction bases outside the gene matches: 5. This CDR3 has 12 amino acids. CDR1 is SEHNR, CDR2 FQNEAQ, per germline (reference sequence).